This T cell receptor (beta chain) was sequenced in a study of cytomegalovirus exposure and HLA in healthy donors. PCR used 60 Vbeta primers and 13 Jbeta primers. Produced via immunoSEQ multiplex PCR; TCRdb's table is partial and in-frame only. The table lists roughly 110,000 clones, roughly 80% of them singletons, with roughly 2.5% in the top ten. As concerns this clone: Its target is not known.

Study results and caveats: Some public TCRs appeared in many individuals, while most sequences were rare.

The CDR3 sequence is 14 residues long. Unmatched junction bases numbered 3, after V lost 3 bases and J lost 2 bases. CDR1 is ENHRY and CDR2 is SYGVKD in the germline V gene. The source material was PBMCs. The gene calls are TRBV10-3 and TRBJ2-7, with 8 bases fitting TRBD1. This sequence was found in a middle-aged man in good health and CMV-seronegative. The CDR3 nucleotides read TGTGCCATCAGTGACGGGACAGGAGCCTACGAGCAGTACTTC. As protein: CAISDGTGAYEQYF.